This T cell receptor beta chain was captured in a study of cytotoxic CD8 clonotypes in ibrutinib-treated CLL. Study at large: An average of 255,043 productive templates and about 100,000 productive rearrangements was obtained per sample.

A note on this clone: Its antigen is still unknown.

Study-level results: Clonality rose at ibrutinib response, held steady in sustained remission, and fell toward baseline at progression. Investigators sampled sustained-remission and progressing patients at differing times. Stable or contracted on treatment, public clonotypes were also uncommon.

Sequenced by immunoSEQ multiplex PCR; TCRdb stores in-frame clones only, minus some. The sample shows some 98,000 clones, around 80% of them seen only once. The source material was PBMCs, sampled after 12 months of ibrutinib treatment. This TCR derives from a human donor with chronic lymphocytic leukemia.

CDR3 region: CASSNDRSRYEQYF. In nucleotides, the CDR3 is TGCGCCAGCAGCAACGACAGGAGCCGCTACGAGCAGTACTTC. The chain joins TRBV5-1 to TRBJ2-7; a weak D match, TRBD1 (6 bases). Germline V CDR1 and CDR2: SGHRS, YFSETQ. The CDR3 extends over 14 amino acids. Trimming cost V 4 bases and J 3 bases, with 14 bases left between them.